Listed below are T cell receptor beta chains from one sample, sequenced in a study of blood T cells in healthy people across ages. TCRdb used MiXCR to reprocess the 5' RACE reads, holding one entry per CDR3 protein. The sample consists of fewer than 900,000 distinct CDR3 sequences, around 36% of them appearing once. Specimen: blood. These receptors all come from a man aged 18-30 years in good health. Both conserved end residues are part of each CDR3. A D gene is named only where the DNA matches it firmly. Some rows have no size entry. The others give once, few or many, or a class for an expanded clone.

clone size: few
D gene: -
V gene: TRBV20-1
J gene: TRBJ2-5
CDR3 DNA: TGCAGTGCTACTAAAAGTTGGTACCAAGAGACCCAGTACTTC
CDR3 protein: CSATKSWYQETQYF

clone size: -
D gene: -
V gene: TRBV5-1
J gene: TRBJ2-3
CDR3 DNA: TGCGCCGGCAGCTTGGAGGGTAGGAGCACAGATACGCAGTATTTT
CDR3 protein: CAGSLEGRSTDTQYF

clone size: -
D gene: -
V gene: TRBV10-3
J gene: TRBJ2-7
CDR3 DNA: TGTGCCATCAGTGAGAACAATAAGCAGTACTTC
CDR3 protein: CAISENNKQYF

clone size: -
D gene: -
V gene: TRBV29-1
J gene: TRBJ1-2
CDR3 DNA: TGCAGCGTTGCGAGGGCAGAAGCTAACTATGGCTACACCTTC
CDR3 protein: CSVARAEANYGYTF

clone size: -
D gene: -
V gene: TRBV10-3
J gene: TRBJ1-5
CDR3 DNA: TGTGCCATCAGTGAGGGGGGGGATAGCAATCAGCCCCAGCATTTT
CDR3 protein: CAISEGGDSNQPQHF

clone size: many
D gene: -
V gene: TRBV4-3
J gene: TRBJ2-4
CDR3 DNA: TGCGCCAGCAGCCAAGATAGAGGGGTGGACATTCAGTACTTC
CDR3 protein: CASSQDRGVDIQYF

clone size: -
D gene: -
V gene: TRBV4-1
J gene: TRBJ2-7
CDR3 DNA: TGCGCCAGCAGCCAAGATCCCGGGGTCGAACAGTACTTC
CDR3 protein: CASSQDPGVEQYF

clone size: few
D gene: -
V gene: TRBV6-5
J gene: TRBJ1-5
CDR3 DNA: TGTGCCAGCAGCCGGGCCAAAGGGCAGCCCCAGCATTTT
CDR3 protein: CASSRAKGQPQHF

clone size: -
D gene: -
V gene: TRBV20-1
J gene: TRBJ2-3
CDR3 DNA: TGCAGTGCTAGCAAGCCTGGGACTCTCATGGACACAGATACGCAGTATTTT
CDR3 protein: CSASKPGTLMDTDTQYF

clone size: -
D gene: -
V gene: TRBV6-1
J gene: TRBJ1-5
CDR3 DNA: TGTGCCAGCAGTGAAAGTCCCCCCGGACATTATAGCAATCAGCCCCAGCATTTT
CDR3 protein: CASSESPPGHYSNQPQHF

clone size: many
D gene: TRBD1
V gene: TRBV12-3/TRBV12-4
J gene: TRBJ2-5
CDR3 DNA: TGTGCCAGCAGTCCGACGGACAGGAGCCAAGAGACCCAGTACTTC
CDR3 protein: CASSPTDRSQETQYF

clone size: few
D gene: -
V gene: TRBV12-3/TRBV12-4
J gene: TRBJ2-2
CDR3 DNA: TGTGCCAGCAGAGTAGATCTCGGCGGGGAGCTGTTTTTT
CDR3 protein: CASRVDLGGELFF

clone size: -
D gene: TRBD1
V gene: TRBV7-6
J gene: TRBJ2-5
CDR3 DNA: TGTGCCAGCAGCTCCGAACGCGACAGGGTTGGTTTGGAGACCCAGTACTTC
CDR3 protein: CASSSERDRVGLETQYF

clone size: -
D gene: TRBD1
V gene: TRBV20-1
J gene: TRBJ1-1
CDR3 DNA: TGCAGTGCTGGTCGGGACAGCATGAACACTGAAGCTTTCTTT
CDR3 protein: CSAGRDSMNTEAFF

clone size: -
D gene: -
V gene: TRBV6-5
J gene: TRBJ2-7
CDR3 DNA: TGTGCCAGCGCCGGACTCTACGAGCAGTACTTC
CDR3 protein: CASAGLYEQYF

clone size: -
D gene: TRBD1
V gene: TRBV6-6
J gene: TRBJ2-5
CDR3 DNA: TGTGCCAGCAGTACCGGGACAGGGGGCCGTGAGACCCAGTACTTC
CDR3 protein: CASSTGTGGRETQYF

clone size: few
D gene: TRBD1
V gene: TRBV9
J gene: TRBJ1-2
CDR3 DNA: TGTGCCAGCACCTATTCCGGGACAGATTATGGCTACACCTTC
CDR3 protein: CASTYSGTDYGYTF

clone size: -
D gene: -
V gene: TRBV20-1
J gene: TRBJ2-1
CDR3 DNA: TGCAGTGCTAGAGATAGACCCAACCGCTACAATGAGCAGTTCTTC
CDR3 protein: CSARDRPNRYNEQFF

clone size: few
D gene: -
V gene: TRBV2
J gene: TRBJ1-1
CDR3 DNA: TGTGCCAGCAGTACAGTGGGTGTCGCTGAAGCTTTCTTT
CDR3 protein: CASSTVGVAEAFF

clone size: -
D gene: -
V gene: TRBV4-2
J gene: TRBJ2-5
CDR3 DNA: TGTGCCATCAGCCAAGATCGGGGACACAGTTCGACCCAGTACTTC
CDR3 protein: CAISQDRGHSSTQYF

clone size: few
D gene: TRBD1
V gene: TRBV20-1
J gene: TRBJ2-6
CDR3 DNA: TGCAGTGCTAGTGGGTGGGGACAGGGAGACTCTGGGGCCAACGTCCTGACTTTC
CDR3 protein: CSASGWGQGDSGANVLTF

clone size: -
D gene: -
V gene: TRBV5-1
J gene: TRBJ1-1
CDR3 DNA: TGCGCCAGCAGCCCCCTGAGGGATATGGGTGAAGCTTTCTTT
CDR3 protein: CASSPLRDMGEAFF

clone size: few
D gene: -
V gene: TRBV19
J gene: TRBJ1-1
CDR3 DNA: TGTGCCAGTAGTATAACCGTGAACACTGAAGCTTTCTTT
CDR3 protein: CASSITVNTEAFF

clone size: many
D gene: TRBD1
V gene: TRBV14
J gene: TRBJ1-2
CDR3 DNA: TGTGCCAGCAGCCAAGATATTGTTGGGACAGTCTCGGATGGCTACACCTTC
CDR3 protein: CASSQDIVGTVSDGYTF

clone size: few
D gene: -
V gene: TRBV12-3/TRBV12-4
J gene: TRBJ2-7
CDR3 DNA: TGTGCCAGCAGTTTAGCGCGGGTCCCCTACGAGCAGTACTTC
CDR3 protein: CASSLARVPYEQYF

clone size: -
D gene: TRBD1
V gene: TRBV6-2/TRBV6-3
J gene: TRBJ2-7
CDR3 DNA: TGTGCCAGCAGTTACTCTTTACAGGGGGTTACCTACAATGAGCAGTACTTC
CDR3 protein: CASSYSLQGVTYNEQYF

clone size: few
D gene: TRBD1
V gene: TRBV4-3
J gene: TRBJ2-1
CDR3 DNA: TGCGCCAGCGGAAAGGACAGGGCAAACAATGAGCAGTTCTTC
CDR3 protein: CASGKDRANNEQFF

clone size: -
D gene: -
V gene: TRBV5-1
J gene: TRBJ2-1
CDR3 DNA: TGCGCCAGCAGCCCGGTTGGGTCCTACAATGAGCAGTTCTTC
CDR3 protein: CASSPVGSYNEQFF

clone size: -
D gene: TRBD1
V gene: TRBV4-1
J gene: TRBJ1-1
CDR3 DNA: TGCGCCAGCAGGGCCCTAAGGACAGGAGGGGGGAACACTGAAGCTTTCTTT
CDR3 protein: CASRALRTGGGNTEAFF